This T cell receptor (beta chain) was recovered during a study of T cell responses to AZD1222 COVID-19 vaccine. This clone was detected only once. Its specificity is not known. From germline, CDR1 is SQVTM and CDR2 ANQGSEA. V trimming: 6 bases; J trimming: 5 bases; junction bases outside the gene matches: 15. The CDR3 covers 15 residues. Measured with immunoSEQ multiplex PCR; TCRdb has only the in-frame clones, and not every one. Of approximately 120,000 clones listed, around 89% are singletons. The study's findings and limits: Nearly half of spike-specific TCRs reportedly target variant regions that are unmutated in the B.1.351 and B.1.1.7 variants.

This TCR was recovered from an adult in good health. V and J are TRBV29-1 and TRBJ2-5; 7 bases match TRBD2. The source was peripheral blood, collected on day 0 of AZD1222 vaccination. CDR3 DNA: TGCAGCGTGGGTCCTGGGGCGGGAGAGGCGGAGACCCAGTACTTC. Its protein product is CSVGPGAGEAETQYF. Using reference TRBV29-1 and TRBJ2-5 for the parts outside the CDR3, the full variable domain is SAVISQKPSRDICQRGTSLTIQCQVDSQVTMMFWYRQQPGQSLTLIATANQGSEATYESGFVIDKFPISRPNLTFSTLTVSNMSPEDSSIYLCSVGPGAGEAETQYFGPGTRLLVL.